These 22 T cell receptor beta chains were all obtained from the same sample, sequenced in a study of cytomegalovirus exposure and HLA in healthy donors. Some clones are missing from TCRdb's copy, which holds only in-frame ones; the method was immunoSEQ multiplex PCR. The profile shows under 250,000 clones, 80% to 90% of them singletons. Sequenced: PBMCs. Every receptor here comes from a woman aged 18-29 years in good health and CMV-seropositive.

A few counts support this clone. The rearrangement joins TRBV18 to TRBJ2-7; 7 bases match TRBD1. The CDR3 length is 15 residues. Germline CDR1 reads KGHSH; CDR2 reads LQKENI. Losses at the gene ends were 4 bases for V and 4 bases for J; bases not matched to a gene: 10. This CDR3 is CASSLRDSWSYEQYF. The DNA of the CDR3 is TGTGCCAGCTCACTCCGGGACAGTTGGTCTTACGAGCAGTACTTC.

This chain links TRBV10-3 with TRBJ2-2, with 8 bases matching TRBD2. The CDR3 contains 12 residues. Unmatched junction bases numbered 3, after V lost 6 bases and J lost 9 bases. CDR1 is ENHRY, CDR2 SYGVKD, per germline. The CDR3 nucleotides are TGTGCCATCAGGCGGGGGGAGTGGGAGCTGTTTTTT. It codes for CAIRRGEWELFF.

This chain connects TRBV28 to TRBJ1-1, with D possibly matching TRBD1 (6 bases). Germline assignment: CDR1 MDHEN and CDR2 SYDVKM. Trimming took 1 base from V and 3 from J, leaving 12 bases between them. The CDR3 is 15 residues long. The CDR3 region has the DNA TGTGCCAGCAGTTTATTACCGGACAGCTACACTGAAGCTTTCTTT. Translation: CASSLLPDSYTEAFF.

This clone was counted a few times. The chain is built from TRBV6-5 and TRBJ1-1; D is perhaps TRBD1 (5 bases). The V gene's germline CDR1 is MNHEY and CDR2 SVGAGI. This CDR3 has 11 residues. With 6 bases removed from V and 7 bases from J, the gap between germline ends came to 9 bases. CDR3 sequence reads: CASSQGVEAFF. CDR3 in DNA: TGTGCCAGCAGCCAGGGTGTTGAAGCTTTCTTT.

This chain links TRBV19 with TRBJ1-1, with a tentative D call TRBD1 (5 bases). The CDR3 has 15 amino acids. Germline CDR1 and CDR2: LNHDA and SQIVND (reference sequence). V was trimmed by 3 bases and J by 7 bases, leaving 18 bases between them. The CDR3 nucleotides are TGTGCCAGTAGTATTTTTATAGGCAGGGCGAATGAAGCTTTCTTT. Amino acid sequence: CASSIFIGRANEAFF. Full variable domain (rest looked up from reference TRBV19 and TRBJ1-1): DGGITQSPKYLFRKEGQNVTLSCEQNLNHDAMYWYRQDPGQGLRLIYYSQIVNDFQKGDIAEGYSVSREKKESFPLTVTSAQKNPTAFYLCASSIFIGRANEAFFGQGTRLTVV.

This clone was seen a few times. The genes are TRBV2 and TRBJ2-2; D remains ambiguous. Germline V CDR1 and CDR2: SNHLY, FYNNEI. This CDR3 is built from 14 residues. V was clipped by 7 bases and J by 2 bases, with 11 bases between them. CDR3 protein: CASNTGSNTGELFF. CDR3 DNA: TGTGCCAGCAATACCGGGTCTAACACCGGGGAGCTGTTTTTT.

The CDR3 nucleotides are TGTGCCAGCAGCGTACAGGACACTAACTATGGCTACACCTTC. This codes for CASSVQDTNYGYTF. This chain joins TRBV9 and TRBJ1-2; tentative D call: TRBD1 (5 bases). The germline V gene has CDR1 SGDLS and CDR2 YYNGEE. This CDR3 comprises 14 residues. V gave up 1 base and J gave up 0 bases, with 7 bases separating them.

The V and J genes are TRBV7-7 and TRBJ2-1; D uncertain. Germline V lookup: CDR1 SSHAT, CDR2 FNYEAQ (reference sequence). This CDR3 contains 15 residues. The V and J ends lost 1 base and 1 base respectively, with 8 bases between them. CDR3 bases: TGTGCCAGCAGCTTAGGGAGTGGGTCCTACAATGAGCAGTTCTTC. This sequence encodes CASSLGSGSYNEQFF.

CDR3 coding DNA: TGTGCCAGCAGTCCCCGTGCGGGGTACGAGCAGTACTTC. This sequence encodes CASSPRAGYEQYF. This chain uses TRBV27 with TRBJ2-7; the D gene is possibly TRBD2 (6 bases). V was trimmed by 5 bases and J by 4 bases, leaving 12 bases between them. There are 13 residues in the CDR3. Germline-derived CDR1 and CDR2 are MNHEY and SMNVEV (reference sequence).

The chain links TRBV7-9 to TRBJ2-7, with 9 bases fitting TRBD2. The germline V gene has CDR1 SEHNR and CDR2 FQNEAQ (reference sequence). V gave up 5 bases and J gave up 2 bases; unmatched junction bases: 7. This CDR3 spans 15 amino acids. The DNA of the CDR3 is TGTGCCAGCAGCCTAGTGGGACTAGCAACCTACGAGCAGTACTTC. Translation gives CASSLVGLATYEQYF.

The rearrangement uses TRBV6-1 and TRBJ2-1; 9 bases fit TRBD2. This CDR3 has 15 amino acids. The V segment lost 6 bases and the J segment 1 base; nucleotides outside the gene matches: 4. CDR1 and CDR2 (germline): MNHNS, SASEGT. DNA of the CDR3: TGTGCCAGCAGCCTAGCGGGATTGTCCTACAATGAGCAGTTCTTC. This gives the protein CASSLAGLSYNEQFF.

This sequence joins TRBV29-1 and TRBJ2-2; D might be TRBD1 (5 bases). CDR3 size: 14 residues. Germline V gene lookup returns CDR1 SQVTM and CDR2 ANQGSEA. The V and J ends lost 4 bases and 7 bases respectively, with 16 bases between them. CDR3 nucleotide sequence: TGCAGCGTTGGGATCAGGGATACGAGCGGGGAGCTGTTTTTT. Translating gives CSVGIRDTSGELFF.

The chain joins TRBV19 to TRBJ2-1, with 10 bases fitting TRBD1. J was trimmed by 8 bases and V by 1 base; bases with no gene match: 8. CDR3 length: 16 amino acids. In germline, CDR1 is LNHDA, CDR2 SQIVND (reference sequence). In DNA form, the CDR3 reads TGTGCCAGTAGTATAGTGCCGGGACAGGGGTCCGATGAGCAGTTCTTC. This sequence encodes CASSIVPGQGSDEQFF.

The V and J genes are TRBV10-1 and TRBJ2-2, with D uncertain. The germline gives CDR1 WNHNN, CDR2 SYGVQD (reference sequence). The V gene lost 11 bases and the J gene lost 0 bases, with 13 bases spanning the gap. CDR3 size: 14 residues. This CDR3 reads CASRRETNTGELFF. The CDR3 DNA reads as TGCGCCTCCCGAAGAGAGACGAACACCGGGGAGCTGTTTTTT.

The J gene is TRBJ1-1, the V gene TRBV6-5; 9 bases agree with TRBD1. There are 13 residues in the CDR3. The J segment lost 5 bases and the V segment lost 10 bases, leaving 8 bases of the junction unmatched. Germline CDR1 is MNHEY and CDR2 is SVGAGI. CDR3 residues: CATKTGGWTEAFF. The CDR3 bases are TGTGCCACCAAAACAGGGGGCTGGACTGAAGCTTTCTTT.

V is TRBV2 and J is TRBJ2-1; a possible D gene is TRBD2 (5 bases). Germline CDR1 SNHLY, CDR2 FYNNEI. V was trimmed by 6 bases and J by 10 bases, leaving 13 bases between them. The CDR3 is made up of 12 amino acids. CDR3 loop: CASREDSEEQFF. The CDR3, as DNA: TGTGCCAGCAGAGAGGACTCCGAGGAGCAGTTCTTC.

This chain joins TRBV30 and TRBJ2-3; D is perhaps TRBD2 (6 bases). Germline V gives CDR1 GTSNPN, CDR2 SVGIG (reference sequence). This CDR3 comprises 12 residues. Trimming stripped 3 bases from V and 6 bases from J, with 10 bases between. The CDR3 sequence is CAWRGTSDTQYF. The CDR3 nucleotides are TGTGCCTGGAGAGGCACTAGCGATACGCAGTATTTT. Complete variable domain (other parts from reference TRBV30 and TRBJ2-3): SQTIHQWPATLVQPVGSPLSLECTVEGTSNPNLYWYRQAAGRGLQLLFYSVGIGQISSEVPQNLSASRPQDRQFILSSKKLLLSDSGFYLCAWRGTSDTQYFGPGTRLTVL.

V gene TRBV27 combines with J gene TRBJ2-7; a possible D gene is TRBD2 (6 bases). This CDR3 is 15 amino acids long. V shed 4 bases and J shed 3 bases, with 16 bases lying between them. The germline V gene encodes CDR1 MNHEY and CDR2 SMNVEV (reference sequence). CDR3 amino acids: CASSSAGPGVYEQYF. The CDR3 DNA sequence: TGTGCCAGCAGTTCGGCCGGGCCGGGGGTCTACGAGCAGTACTTC.

J is TRBJ2-1 and V is TRBV5-4; tentative D call: TRBD2 (6 bases). Trimming pared 0 bases from V and 0 bases from J, leaving 16 bases between. Germline V CDR1 and CDR2: SGHNT, YYREEE (reference sequence). The CDR3 is 18 amino acids. The CDR3 DNA reads TGTGCCAGCAGCTTGGTGCCCTCTAGCGCGAGCTCCTACAATGAGCAGTTCTTC. As protein: CASSLVPSSASSYNEQFF. The full variable domain, with the rest looked up from reference TRBV5-4 and TRBJ2-1, is ETGVTQSPTHLIKTRGQQVTLRCSSQSGHNTVSWYQQALGQGPQFIFQYYREEENGRGNFPPRFSGLQFPNYSSELNVNALELDDSALYLCASSLVPSSASSYNEQFFGPGTRLTVL.

This clone was seen a few times. This chain joins TRBV5-4 and TRBJ2-7, with a tentative D call TRBD1 (6 bases). Per the germline V gene, CDR1 is SGHNT and CDR2 is YYREEE (reference sequence). The CDR3 has 14 residues. The ends were cut back, 4 bases at V and 1 base at J, with 12 bases in the middle. As DNA, the CDR3 is TGTGCCAGCAGCAGGACAGCACGTTCCTACGAGCAGTACTTC. Translating it yields CASSRTARSYEQYF.

The DNA for the CDR3 is TGTGCCAGCAGTCCCGGGACAGCCACCGTAGGGCAGTACTTC. Translated: CASSPGTATVGQYF. The V call is TRBV27, the J call TRBJ2-7, with 7 bases identical to TRBD1. Germline trimming cut 5 bases from V and 9 bases from J; bases unmatched to any gene: 13. Germline lookup yields CDR1 MNHEY and CDR2 SMNVEV (reference sequence). The CDR3 extends over 14 amino acids.

The chain is built from TRBV6-1 and TRBJ1-1, with a weak D call TRBD1 (6 bases). V shed 8 bases and J shed 0 bases, with 16 bases lying between them. From germline, CDR1 is MNHNS and CDR2 SASEGT. The CDR3 spans 15 residues. The CDR3 DNA reads TGTGCCAGCGGCGGTCCGACAGGCATGAACACTGAAGCTTTCTTT. Translation: CASGGPTGMNTEAFF.